The source of this T cell receptor (beta chain) is a study of shared clonotypes between healthy human individuals. In the source study's methods: From ImmunoSEQ came sequences covering only the junction and carrying no quality scores, so filtering differed. Profiled with immunoSEQ multiplex PCR; TCRdb holds only in-frame clones, not every one. V and J calls plus clone size are reproduced from that table; the DNA served to infer D and trimming. The table records millions of clones, roughly 94% of them present only once. Remarks on this clone: The antigen is unknown.

General study findings and limits: Shared clonotypes across all four donors exceeded non-shared ones in generation probability. Among donors, clonotype sharing was expected to be affected by sequencing depth.

The TCR originated in a man younger than 35 in good health. The sequencing sample was made of naive CD4+ T cells sorted from blood. Subset: CD45RA+ positively selected.

CDR3 sequence reads: CASSGEVNSPLHF. The CDR3 DNA reads as TGCGCCAGCAGCGGCGAGGTTAATTCACCCCTCCACTTT. The chain has TRBV5-1 and TRBJ1-6; D gene ambiguous. This CDR3 is 13 amino acids long. V lost 4 bases to trimming and J lost 6 bases, with 8 bases between them. The germline V gene has CDR1 SGHRS and CDR2 YFSETQ.